This T cell receptor (beta chain) originates from a study of blood T cells in healthy people across ages. Study summary: About one barcoded beta molecule per two T cells was captured by template switching.

Every participating donor contributed roughly 9.6 milliliters of peripheral blood through a draw. Then a second PCR, running about 6 to 11 cycles, was carried out with a sample-barcoded 5' primer and a J-beta primer mix. In TCRdb, the 5' RACE reads were re-called with MiXCR into one record per CDR3 protein. The sample includes 1.5 million to 2 million distinct CDR3 sequences, about two fifths of them seen just once. A remark on this clonotype: Its antigen is as yet unknown. The CDR3 ends on some other residue instead of the conserved phenylalanine or tryptophan, so this is likely a read error.

Trimming removed 5 bases from V and 0 bases from J, with 9 bases in between. The CDR3 contains 14 residues. Germline V gives CDR1 SGHTA, CDR2 FQGNSA. Findings and caveats of the study: Diversity figures derived from one million T cells were judged to underestimate the true value. Significant beta diversity loss was already apparent by age approximately 37, declining roughly linearly.

This TCR was recovered from a human donor in good health. Sequenced input: blood. The rearrangement links TRBV7-2 to TRBJ2-3; tentative D call: TRBD2 (6 bases). The DNA for the CDR3 is TGTGCCAGCAGCCCGGGACTGAGCACAGATACGCAGTATTGT. Translated, it gives CASSPGLSTDTQYC.